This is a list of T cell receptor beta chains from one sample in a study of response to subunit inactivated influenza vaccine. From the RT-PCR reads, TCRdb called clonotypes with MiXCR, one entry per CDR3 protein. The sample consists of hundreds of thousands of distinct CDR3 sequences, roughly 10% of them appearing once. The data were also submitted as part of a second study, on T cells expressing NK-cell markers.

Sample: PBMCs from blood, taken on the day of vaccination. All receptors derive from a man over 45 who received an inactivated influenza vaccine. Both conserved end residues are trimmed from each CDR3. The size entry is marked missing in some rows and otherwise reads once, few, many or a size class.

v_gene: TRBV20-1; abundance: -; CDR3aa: SARKTSNEQF
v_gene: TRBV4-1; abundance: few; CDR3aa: ASSQELGLAFGELF
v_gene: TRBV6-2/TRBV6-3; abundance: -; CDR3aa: ASSQQGTGVTKNIQY
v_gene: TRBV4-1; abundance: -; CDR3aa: ASSQPDRSYEQY
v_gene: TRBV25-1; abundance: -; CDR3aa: ASRGLAGGRQF
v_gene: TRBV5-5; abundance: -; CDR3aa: ASSLRLLGNNEQF
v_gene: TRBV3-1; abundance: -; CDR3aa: ASSQSPSGVNGELF
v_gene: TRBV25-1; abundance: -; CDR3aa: ASSDPGGFKTQY
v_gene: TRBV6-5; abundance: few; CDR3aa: ASSLTGLDTDTQY
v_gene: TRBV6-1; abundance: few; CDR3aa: ASSAYSNQPQH
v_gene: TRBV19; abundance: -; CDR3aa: ASSKTTANQPQH
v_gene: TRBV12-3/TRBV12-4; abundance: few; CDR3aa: ASSLAQGAGEQY
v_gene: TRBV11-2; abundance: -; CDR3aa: ASSFRLAQDTQY
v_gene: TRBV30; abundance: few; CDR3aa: AWSAGTAAYEQY
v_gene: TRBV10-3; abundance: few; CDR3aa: AISETLETQY
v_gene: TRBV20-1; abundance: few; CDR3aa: SARVLTSNTGELF
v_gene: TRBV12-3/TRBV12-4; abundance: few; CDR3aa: ASSPGLGREQF
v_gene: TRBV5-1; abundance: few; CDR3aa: ASSPGQGPNTEAF
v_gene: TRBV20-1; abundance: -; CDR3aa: SAREVPYYEQY
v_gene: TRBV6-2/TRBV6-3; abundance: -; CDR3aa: ASSQGRDQPQH
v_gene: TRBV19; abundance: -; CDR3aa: ASSIGHRQETQY
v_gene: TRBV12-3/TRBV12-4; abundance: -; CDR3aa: TLSLAPWAHSGANVLT
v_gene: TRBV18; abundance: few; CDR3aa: ASSPSPIYRGYT
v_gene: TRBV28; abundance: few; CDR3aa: ASKLAASYEQY
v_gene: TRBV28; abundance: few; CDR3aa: ASSLRFGQTYEQY
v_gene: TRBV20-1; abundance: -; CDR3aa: SAPDRGYNEQF
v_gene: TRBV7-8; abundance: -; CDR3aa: ASSPTRQWGHQETQY
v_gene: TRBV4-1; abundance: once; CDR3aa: ASSQETLYEQY
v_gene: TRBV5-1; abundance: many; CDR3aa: ASSTGQGYTEAF
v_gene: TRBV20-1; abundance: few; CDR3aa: SAGGGGGTGELF
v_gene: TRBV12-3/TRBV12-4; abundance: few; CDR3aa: ASTQLRGDGETQY
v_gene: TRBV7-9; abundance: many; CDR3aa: ASSTRDYRLQETQY
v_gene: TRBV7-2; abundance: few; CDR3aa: ASSLAPRTSAYLKNTDTQY
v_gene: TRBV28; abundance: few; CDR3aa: ASSQTRQGRH
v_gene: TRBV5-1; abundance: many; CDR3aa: ASSLQGNPSTDTQY
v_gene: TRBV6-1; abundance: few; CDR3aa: ASRVAVGAEAF
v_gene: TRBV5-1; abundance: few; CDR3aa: ASSLNGVTIYGYT
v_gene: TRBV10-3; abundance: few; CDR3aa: AITTSGAPYEQY
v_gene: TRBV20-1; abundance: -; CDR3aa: SASVRGGAYQETQY
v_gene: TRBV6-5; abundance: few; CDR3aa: ASTRHTDTQY
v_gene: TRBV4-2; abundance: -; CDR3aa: ASSQSPGQNTGELF
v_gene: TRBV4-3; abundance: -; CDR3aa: ASSQLSTINRGNSGNTIY
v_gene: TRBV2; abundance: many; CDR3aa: ASRQGYTDTQY
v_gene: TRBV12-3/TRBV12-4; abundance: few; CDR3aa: ASFKGQAGANVLT
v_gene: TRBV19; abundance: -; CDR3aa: ASSKTSGSNEQF
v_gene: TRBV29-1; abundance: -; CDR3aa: SVLQGARADTQY
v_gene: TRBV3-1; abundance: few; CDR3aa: ASSQFFRLAGGNEQF